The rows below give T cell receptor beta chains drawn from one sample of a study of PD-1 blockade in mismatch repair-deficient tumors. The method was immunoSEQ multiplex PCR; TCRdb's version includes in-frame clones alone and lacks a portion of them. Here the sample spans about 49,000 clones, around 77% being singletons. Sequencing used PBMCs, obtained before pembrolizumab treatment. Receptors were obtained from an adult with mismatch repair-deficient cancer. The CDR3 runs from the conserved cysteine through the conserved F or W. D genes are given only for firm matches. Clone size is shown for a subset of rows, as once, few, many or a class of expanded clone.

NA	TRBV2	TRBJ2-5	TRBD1	TGTGCCAGCATCCCGGACAGGGGCCAAGAGACCCAGTACTTC	CASIPDRGQETQYF
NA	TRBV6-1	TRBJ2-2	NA	TGTGCCAGCAGCATGGGGCAGAGCAACACCGGGGAGCTGTTTTTT	CASSMGQSNTGELFF
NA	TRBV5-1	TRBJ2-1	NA	TGCGCCAGCAGCTTGGAAAAGCTCGAGCATGAGCAGTTCTTC	CASSLEKLEHEQFF
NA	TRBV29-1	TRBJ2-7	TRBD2	TGCAGCGTTGTTGCGGGAGAACACGAGCAGTACTTC	CSVVAGEHEQYF
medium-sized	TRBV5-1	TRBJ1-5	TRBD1	TGCGCCAGCAGCTTACAGGGGGCCAATCAGCCCCAGCATTTT	CASSLQGANQPQHF
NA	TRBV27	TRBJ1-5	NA	TGTGCCAGCAGTGGCATTGGGGGGGAGGGGAATCAGCCCCAGCATTTT	CASSGIGGEGNQPQHF
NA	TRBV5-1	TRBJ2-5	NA	TGCGCCAGCAGCTCCCCAGAAGGGGCATATGGGACCCAGTACTTC	CASSSPEGAYGTQYF
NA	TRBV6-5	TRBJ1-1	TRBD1	TGTGCCAGCGGGACAGGGTTGAGTGAAGCTTTCTTT	CASGTGLSEAFF
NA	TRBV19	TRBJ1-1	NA	TGTGCCAGTAGTATGGTTGGGGGATACACTGAAGCTTTCTTT	CASSMVGGYTEAFF
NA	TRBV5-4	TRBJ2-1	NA	TGTGCCAGCAGCTTGTCATTAAGGACCCGACGTTACAATGAGCAGTTCTTC	CASSLSLRTRRYNEQFF
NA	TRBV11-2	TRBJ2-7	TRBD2	TGTGCCAGCAGCTTGCTAGCGGGAGGCTACGAGCAGTACTTC	CASSLLAGGYEQYF
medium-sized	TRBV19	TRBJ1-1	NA	TGTGCCAGTAGTATAGATGAGGGAACGGGCACTGAAGCTTTCTTT	CASSIDEGTGTEAFF
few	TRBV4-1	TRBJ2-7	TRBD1	TGCGCCAGCAGCCACCAGACAGGGAGCTCCTACGAGCAGTACTTC	CASSHQTGSSYEQYF